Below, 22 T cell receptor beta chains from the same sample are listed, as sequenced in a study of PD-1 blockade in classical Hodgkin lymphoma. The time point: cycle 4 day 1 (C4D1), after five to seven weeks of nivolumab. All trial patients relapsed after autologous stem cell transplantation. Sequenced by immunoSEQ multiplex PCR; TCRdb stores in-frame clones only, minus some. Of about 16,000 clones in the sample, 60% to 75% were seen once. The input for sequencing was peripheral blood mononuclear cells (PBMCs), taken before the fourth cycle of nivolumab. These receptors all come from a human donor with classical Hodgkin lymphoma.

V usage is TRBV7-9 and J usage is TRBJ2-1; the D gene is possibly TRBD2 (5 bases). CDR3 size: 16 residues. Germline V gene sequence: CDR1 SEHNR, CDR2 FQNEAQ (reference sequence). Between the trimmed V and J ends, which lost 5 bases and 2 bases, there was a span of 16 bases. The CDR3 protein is CASSLVGSFTYNEQFF. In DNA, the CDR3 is TGTGCCAGCAGCCTCGTAGGGAGTTTCACCTACAATGAGCAGTTCTTC. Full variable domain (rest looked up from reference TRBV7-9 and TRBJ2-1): DTGVSQNPRHKITKRGQNVTFRCDPISEHNRLYWYRQTLGQGPEFLTYFQNEAQLEKSRLLSDRFSAERPKGSFSTLEIQRTEQGDSAMYLCASSLVGSFTYNEQFFGPGTRLTVL.

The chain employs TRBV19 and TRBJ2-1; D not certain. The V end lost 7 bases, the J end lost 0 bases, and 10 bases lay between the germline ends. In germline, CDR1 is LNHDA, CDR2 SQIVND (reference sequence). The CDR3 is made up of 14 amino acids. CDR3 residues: CASTRRSSYNEQFF. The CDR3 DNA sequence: TGTGCCAGTACTCGACGGAGCTCCTACAATGAGCAGTTCTTC.

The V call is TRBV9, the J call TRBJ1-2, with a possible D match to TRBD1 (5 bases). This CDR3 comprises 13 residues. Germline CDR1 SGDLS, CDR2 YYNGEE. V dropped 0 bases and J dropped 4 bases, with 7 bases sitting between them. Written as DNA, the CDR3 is TGTGCCAGCAGCGTAGCTGACAGCTATGGCTACACCTTC. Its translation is CASSVADSYGYTF.

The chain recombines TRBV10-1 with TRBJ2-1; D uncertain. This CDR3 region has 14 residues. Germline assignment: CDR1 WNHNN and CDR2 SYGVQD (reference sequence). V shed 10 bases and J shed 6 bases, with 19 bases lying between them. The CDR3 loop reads CATPAHTVTNEQFF. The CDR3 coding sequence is TGCGCCACCCCCGCTCATACCGTAACCAATGAGCAGTTCTTC.

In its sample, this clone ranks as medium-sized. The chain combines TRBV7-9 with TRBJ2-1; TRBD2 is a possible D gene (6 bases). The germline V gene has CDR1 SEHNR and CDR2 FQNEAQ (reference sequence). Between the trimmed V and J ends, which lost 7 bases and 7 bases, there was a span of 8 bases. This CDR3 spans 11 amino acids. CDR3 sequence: CASNGGNEQFF. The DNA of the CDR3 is TGTGCCAGCAACGGAGGGAATGAGCAGTTCTTC.

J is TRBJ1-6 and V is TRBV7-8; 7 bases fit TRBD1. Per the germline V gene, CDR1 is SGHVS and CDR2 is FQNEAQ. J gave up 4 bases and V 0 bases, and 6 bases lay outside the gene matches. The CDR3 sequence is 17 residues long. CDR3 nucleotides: TGTGCCAGCAGCTTAGCAGCCGAGACAGGGTATAATTCACCCCTCCACTTT. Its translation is CASSLAAETGYNSPLHF.

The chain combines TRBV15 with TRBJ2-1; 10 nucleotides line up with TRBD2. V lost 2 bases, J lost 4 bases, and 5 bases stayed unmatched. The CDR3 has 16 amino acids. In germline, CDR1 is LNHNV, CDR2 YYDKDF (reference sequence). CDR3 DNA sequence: TGTGCCACCAGCAGACTAGCGGGAGTGGTGTACAATGAGCAGTTCTTC. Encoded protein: CATSRLAGVVYNEQFF. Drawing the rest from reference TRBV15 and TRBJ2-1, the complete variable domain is DAMVIQNPRYQVTQFGKPVTLSCSQTLNHNVMYWYQQKSSQAPKLLFHYYDKDFNNEADTPDNFQSRRPNTSFCFLDIRSPGLGDTAMYLCATSRLAGVVYNEQFFGPGTRLTVL.

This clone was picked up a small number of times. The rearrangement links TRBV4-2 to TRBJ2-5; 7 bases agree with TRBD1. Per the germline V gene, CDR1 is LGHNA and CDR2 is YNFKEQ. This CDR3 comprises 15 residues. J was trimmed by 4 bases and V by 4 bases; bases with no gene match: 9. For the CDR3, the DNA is TGTGCCAGCAGCCCGGGACAGTCCGGTGGAGAGACCCAGTACTTC. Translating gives CASSPGQSGGETQYF.

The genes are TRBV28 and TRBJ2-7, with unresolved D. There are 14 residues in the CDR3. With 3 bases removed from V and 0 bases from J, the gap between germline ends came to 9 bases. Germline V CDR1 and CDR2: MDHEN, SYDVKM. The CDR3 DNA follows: TGTGCCAGCAGTTTTAGGGTGCACTCCTACGAGCAGTACTTC. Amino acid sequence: CASSFRVHSYEQYF.

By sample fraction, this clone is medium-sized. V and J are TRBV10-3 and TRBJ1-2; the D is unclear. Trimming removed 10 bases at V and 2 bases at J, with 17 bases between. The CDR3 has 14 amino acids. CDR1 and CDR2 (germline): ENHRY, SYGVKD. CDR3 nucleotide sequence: TGTGCCAGTACGGTCGGCGCTTCAAACTATGGCTACACCTTC. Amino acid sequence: CASTVGASNYGYTF.

The CDR3 protein is CASSFPGTLEQYF. The CDR3 DNA reads as TGTGCCAGCAGTTTCCCAGGGACGCTCGAGCAGTACTTC. The chain carries TRBV28 and TRBJ2-7; D tentatively reads TRBD1 or TRBD2 (5 bases each). The V gene's germline CDR1 is MDHEN and CDR2 SYDVKM. The V end lost 3 bases, the J end lost 6 bases, and 12 bases lay between the germline ends. The CDR3 loop spans 13 amino acids. The full variable domain, completed using reference TRBV28 and TRBJ2-7, is DVKVTQSSRYLVKRTGEKVFLECVQDMDHENMFWYRQDPGLGLRLIYFSYDVKMKEKGDIPEGYSVSREKKERFSLILESASTNQTSMYLCASSFPGTLEQYFGPGTRLTVT.

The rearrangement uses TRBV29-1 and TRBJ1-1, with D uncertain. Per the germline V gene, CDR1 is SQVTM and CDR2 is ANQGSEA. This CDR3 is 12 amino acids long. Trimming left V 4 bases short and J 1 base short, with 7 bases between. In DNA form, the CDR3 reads TGCAGCGTTGGTCCAGGGAACACTGAAGCTTTCTTT. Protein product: CSVGPGNTEAFF.

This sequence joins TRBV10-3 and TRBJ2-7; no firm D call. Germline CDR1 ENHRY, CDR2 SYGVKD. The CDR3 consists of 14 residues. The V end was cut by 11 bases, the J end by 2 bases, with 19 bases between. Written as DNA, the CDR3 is TGTGCCGTCCGCCCGCCTGACACCACCTACGAGCAGTACTTC. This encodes CAVRPPDTTYEQYF.

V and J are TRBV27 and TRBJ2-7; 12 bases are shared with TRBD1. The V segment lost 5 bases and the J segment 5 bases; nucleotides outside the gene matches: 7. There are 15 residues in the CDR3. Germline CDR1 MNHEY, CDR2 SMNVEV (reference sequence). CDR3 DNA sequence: TGTGCCAGCAGTCTGGGACAGGGGGCGCGGAACGAGCAGTACTTC. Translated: CASSLGQGARNEQYF.

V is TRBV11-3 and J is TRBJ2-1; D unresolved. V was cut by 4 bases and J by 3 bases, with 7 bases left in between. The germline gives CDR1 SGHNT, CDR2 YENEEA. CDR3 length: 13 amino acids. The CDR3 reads CASSYDGYNEQFF. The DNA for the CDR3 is TGTGCCAGCAGCTACGACGGCTACAATGAGCAGTTCTTC. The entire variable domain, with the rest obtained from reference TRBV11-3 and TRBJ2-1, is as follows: EAGVVQSPRYKIIEKKQPVAFWCNPISGHNTLYWYLQNLGQGPELLIRYENEEAVDDSQLPKDRFSAERLKGVDSTLKIQPAELGDSAVYLCASSYDGYNEQFFGPGTRLTVL.

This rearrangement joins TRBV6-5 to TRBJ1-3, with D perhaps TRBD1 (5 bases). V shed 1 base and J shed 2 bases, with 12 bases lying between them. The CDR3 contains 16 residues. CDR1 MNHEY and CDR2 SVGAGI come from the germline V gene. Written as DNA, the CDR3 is TGTGCCAGCAGTTACTTCCAGGGCTTACCTGGAAACACCATATATTTT. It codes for CASSYFQGLPGNTIYF.

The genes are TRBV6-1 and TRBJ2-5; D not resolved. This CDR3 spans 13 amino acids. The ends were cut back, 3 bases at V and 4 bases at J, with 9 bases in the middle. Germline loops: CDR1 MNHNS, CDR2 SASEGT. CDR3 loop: CASSERSGETQYF. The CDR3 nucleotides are TGTGCCAGCAGTGAGAGGAGTGGAGAGACCCAGTACTTC.

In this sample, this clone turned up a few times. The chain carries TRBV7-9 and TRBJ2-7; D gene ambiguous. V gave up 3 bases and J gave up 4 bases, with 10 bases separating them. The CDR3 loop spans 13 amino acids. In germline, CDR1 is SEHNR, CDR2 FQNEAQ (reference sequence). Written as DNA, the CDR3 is TGTGCCAGCAGCTTCGCCTACCCATACGAGCAGTACTTC. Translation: CASSFAYPYEQYF. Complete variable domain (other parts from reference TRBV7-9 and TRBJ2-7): DTGVSQNPRHKITKRGQNVTFRCDPISEHNRLYWYRQTLGQGPEFLTYFQNEAQLEKSRLLSDRFSAERPKGSFSTLEIQRTEQGDSAMYLCASSFAYPYEQYFGPGTRLTVT.

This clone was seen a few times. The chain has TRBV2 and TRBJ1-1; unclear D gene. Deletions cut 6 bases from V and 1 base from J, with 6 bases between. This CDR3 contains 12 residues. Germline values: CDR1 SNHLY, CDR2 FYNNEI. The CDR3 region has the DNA TGTGCCAGCAGGGGCGAGAACACTGAAGCTTTCTTT. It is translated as CASRGENTEAFF.

The CDR3 nucleotides are TGCGCCAGCAGCCAAGAACTAGCGGGAGTCACCTACGAGCAGTACTTC. It specifies CASSQELAGVTYEQYF. The chain has TRBV4-1 and TRBJ2-7; 11 positions match TRBD2. Germline V gene sequence: CDR1 MGHRA, CDR2 YSYEKL. This CDR3 spans 16 amino acids. Trimming removed 0 bases from V and 2 bases from J; junction bases left unmatched: 3.

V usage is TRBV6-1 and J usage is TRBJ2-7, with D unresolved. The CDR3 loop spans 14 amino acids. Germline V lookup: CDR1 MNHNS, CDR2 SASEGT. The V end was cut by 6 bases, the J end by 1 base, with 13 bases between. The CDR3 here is CASRSDHRSYEQYF. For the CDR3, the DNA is TGTGCCAGCAGAAGTGACCATCGATCCTACGAGCAGTACTTC.

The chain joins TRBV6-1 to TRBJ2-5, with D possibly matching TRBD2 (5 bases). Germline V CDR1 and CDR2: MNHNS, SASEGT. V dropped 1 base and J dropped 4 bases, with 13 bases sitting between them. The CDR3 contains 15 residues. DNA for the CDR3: TGTGCCAGCAGTGAAGTTCCGGGAAGGGCAGAGACCCAGTACTTC. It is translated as CASSEVPGRAETQYF.